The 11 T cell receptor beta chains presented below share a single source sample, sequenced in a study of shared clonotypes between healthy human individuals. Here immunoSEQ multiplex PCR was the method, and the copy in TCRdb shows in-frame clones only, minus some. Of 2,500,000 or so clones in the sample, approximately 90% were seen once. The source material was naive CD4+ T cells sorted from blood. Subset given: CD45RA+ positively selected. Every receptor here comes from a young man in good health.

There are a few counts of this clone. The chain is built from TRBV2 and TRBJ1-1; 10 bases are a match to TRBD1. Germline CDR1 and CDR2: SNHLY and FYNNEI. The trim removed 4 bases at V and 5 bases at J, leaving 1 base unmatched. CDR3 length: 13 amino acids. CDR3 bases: TGTGCCAGCAGTGTGGACAGGGGGACTGAAGCTTTCTTT. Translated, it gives CASSVDRGTEAFF.

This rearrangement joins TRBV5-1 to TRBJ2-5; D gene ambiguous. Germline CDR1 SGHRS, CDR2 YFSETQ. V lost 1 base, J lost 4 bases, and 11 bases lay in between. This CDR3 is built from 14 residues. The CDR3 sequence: CASSLTLARETQYF. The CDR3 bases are TGCGCCAGCAGCTTGACACTGGCGCGAGAGACCCAGTACTTC. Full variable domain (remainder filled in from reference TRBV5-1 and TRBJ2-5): KAGVTQTPRYLIKTRGQQVTLSCSPISGHRSVSWYQQTPGQGLQFLFEYFSETQRNKGNFPGRFSGRQFSNSRSEMNVSTLELGDSALYLCASSLTLARETQYFGPGTRLLVL.

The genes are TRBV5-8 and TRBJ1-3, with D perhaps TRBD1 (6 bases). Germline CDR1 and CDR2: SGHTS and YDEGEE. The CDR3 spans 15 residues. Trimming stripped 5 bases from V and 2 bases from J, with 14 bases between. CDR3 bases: TGTGCCAGCAGACCTACAGGGCTGGCTGGAAACACCATATATTTT. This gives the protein CASRPTGLAGNTIYF.

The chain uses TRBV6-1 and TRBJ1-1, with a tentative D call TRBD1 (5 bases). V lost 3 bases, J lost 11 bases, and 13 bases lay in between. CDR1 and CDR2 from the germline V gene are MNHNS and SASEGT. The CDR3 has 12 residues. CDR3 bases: TGTGCCAGCAGTGACGCCAGGGTTAACGCTTTCTTT. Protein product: CASSDARVNAFF.

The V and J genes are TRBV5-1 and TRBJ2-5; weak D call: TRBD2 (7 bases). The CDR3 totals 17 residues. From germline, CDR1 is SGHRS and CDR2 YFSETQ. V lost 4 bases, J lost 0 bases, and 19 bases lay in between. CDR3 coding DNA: TGCGCCAGCAGCCCGGTGGGGGGGCGGCCGTACCAAGAGACCCAGTACTTC. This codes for CASSPVGGRPYQETQYF. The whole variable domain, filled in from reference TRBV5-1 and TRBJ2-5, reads KAGVTQTPRYLIKTRGQQVTLSCSPISGHRSVSWYQQTPGQGLQFLFEYFSETQRNKGNFPGRFSGRQFSNSRSEMNVSTLELGDSALYLCASSPVGGRPYQETQYFGPGTRLLVL.

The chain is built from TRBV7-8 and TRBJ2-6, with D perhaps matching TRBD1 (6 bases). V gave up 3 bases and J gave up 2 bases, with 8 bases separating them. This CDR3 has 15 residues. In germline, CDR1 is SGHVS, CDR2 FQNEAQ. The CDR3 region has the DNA TGTGCCAGCAGCTTGGGGGCACCTGGGGCCAACGTCCTGACTTTC. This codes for CASSLGAPGANVLTF. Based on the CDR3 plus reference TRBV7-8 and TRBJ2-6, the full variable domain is GAGVSQSPRYKVAKRGQDVALRCDPISGHVSLFWYQQALGQGPEFLTYFQNEAQLDKSGLPSDRFFAERPEGSVSTLKIQRTQQEDSAVYLCASSLGAPGANVLTFGAGSRLTVL.

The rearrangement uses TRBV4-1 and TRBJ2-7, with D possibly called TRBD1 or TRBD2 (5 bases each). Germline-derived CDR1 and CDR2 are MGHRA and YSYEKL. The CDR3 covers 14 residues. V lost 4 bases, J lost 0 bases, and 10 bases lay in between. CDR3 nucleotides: TGCGCCAGCAGCCGGGACCCGAACTCCTACGAGCAGTACTTC. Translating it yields CASSRDPNSYEQYF.

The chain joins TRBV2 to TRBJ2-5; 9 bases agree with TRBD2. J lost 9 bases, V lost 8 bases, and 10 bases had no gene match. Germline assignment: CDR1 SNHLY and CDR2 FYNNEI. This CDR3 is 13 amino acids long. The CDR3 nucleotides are TGTGCCAGCGTAGCGGGGGCACCACCGGCCCAGTACTTC. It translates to CASVAGAPPAQYF.

CDR3 region: CASRRLAGSSYEQYF. The DNA of the CDR3 is TGTGCCAGCAGACGACTAGCGGGAAGCTCCTACGAGCAGTACTTC. The genes are TRBV7-2 and TRBJ2-7; 11 bases match TRBD2. After removal of 6 bases from V and 0 bases from J, the junction contained 4 bases not matched to a gene. Germline CDR1 is SGHTA and CDR2 is FQGNSA. The CDR3 covers 15 residues.

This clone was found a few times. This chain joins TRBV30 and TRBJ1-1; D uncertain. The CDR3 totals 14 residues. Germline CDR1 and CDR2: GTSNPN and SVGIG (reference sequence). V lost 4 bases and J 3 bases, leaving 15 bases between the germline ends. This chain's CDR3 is CAWKQRERDTEAFF. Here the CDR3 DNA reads TGTGCCTGGAAACAACGGGAGCGAGACACTGAAGCTTTCTTT.

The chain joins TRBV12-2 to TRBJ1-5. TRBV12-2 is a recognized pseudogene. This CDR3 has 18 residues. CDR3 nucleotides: TGTGCAAGTCGCCAAAGGTCAGGGAGCCACTATGGCAATCAGCCCCAGCATTTT. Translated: CASRQRSGSHYGNQPQHF.